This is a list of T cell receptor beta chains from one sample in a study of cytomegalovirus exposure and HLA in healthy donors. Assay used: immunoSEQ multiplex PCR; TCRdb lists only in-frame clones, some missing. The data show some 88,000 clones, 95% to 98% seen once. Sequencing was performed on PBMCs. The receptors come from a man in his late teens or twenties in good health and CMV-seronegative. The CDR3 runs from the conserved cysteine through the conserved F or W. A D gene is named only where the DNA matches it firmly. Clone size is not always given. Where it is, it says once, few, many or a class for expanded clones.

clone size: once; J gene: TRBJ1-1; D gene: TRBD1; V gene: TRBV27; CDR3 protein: CASMRQGWAEAFF; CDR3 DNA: TGTGCCAGCATGCGACAGGGATGGGCTGAAGCTTTCTTT
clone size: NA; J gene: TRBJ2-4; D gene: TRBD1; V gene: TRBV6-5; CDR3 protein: CASSYSKAGGANIQYF; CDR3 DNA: TGTGCCAGCAGTTACTCGAAAGCAGGGGGAGCAAACATTCAGTACTTC
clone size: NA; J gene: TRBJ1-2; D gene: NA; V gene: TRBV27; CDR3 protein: CASSWTREWGYTF; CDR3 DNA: TGTGCCAGCTCTTGGACAAGAGAGTGGGGCTACACCTTC
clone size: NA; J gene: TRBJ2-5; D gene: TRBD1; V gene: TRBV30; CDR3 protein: CAWTTGASETQYF; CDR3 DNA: TGTGCCTGGACTACAGGGGCGTCGGAGACCCAGTACTTC
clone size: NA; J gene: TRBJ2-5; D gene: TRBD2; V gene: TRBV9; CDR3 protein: CASSVDPRGGRTQETQYF; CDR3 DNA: TGTGCCAGCAGCGTAGACCCCAGGGGCGGGAGGACGCAAGAGACCCAGTACTTC
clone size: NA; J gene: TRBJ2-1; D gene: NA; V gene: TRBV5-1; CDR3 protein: CASSLGLAGVVDEQFF; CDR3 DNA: TGCGCCAGCAGCTTGGGGCTAGCCGGTGTAGTAGATGAGCAGTTCTTC
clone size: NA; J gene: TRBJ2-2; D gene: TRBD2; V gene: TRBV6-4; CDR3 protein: CASSPHDIAGNTGELFF; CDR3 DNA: TGTGCCAGCAGTCCACACGATATAGCGGGGAACACCGGGGAGCTGTTTTTT
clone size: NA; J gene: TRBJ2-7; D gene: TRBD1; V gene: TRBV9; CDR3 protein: CASSVTPGTGSSEQYF; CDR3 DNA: TGTGCCAGCAGCGTAACCCCCGGGACAGGGTCTTCCGAGCAGTACTTC
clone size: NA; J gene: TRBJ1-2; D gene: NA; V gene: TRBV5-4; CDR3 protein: CASSPTHSRDGYTF; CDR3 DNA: TGTGCCAGCAGCCCCACCCATTCCAGGGATGGCTACACCTTC
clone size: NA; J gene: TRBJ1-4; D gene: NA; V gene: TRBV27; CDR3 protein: CASSLWWQDEKLFF; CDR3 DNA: TGTGCCAGCAGTTTATGGTGGCAAGATGAAAAACTGTTTTTT
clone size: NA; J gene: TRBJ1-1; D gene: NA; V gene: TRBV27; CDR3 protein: CASSRTGGEAFF; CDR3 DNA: TGTGCCAGCAGCCGCACGGGGGGAGAAGCTTTCTTT
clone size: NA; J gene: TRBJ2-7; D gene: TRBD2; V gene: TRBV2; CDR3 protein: CASSESGSSYEQYF; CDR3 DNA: TGTGCCAGCAGTGAAAGCGGGAGCTCCTACGAGCAGTACTTC
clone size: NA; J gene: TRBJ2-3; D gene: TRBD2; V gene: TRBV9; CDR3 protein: CASSVASGGLADTQYF; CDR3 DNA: TGTGCCAGCAGCGTAGCGTCGGGAGGCCTGGCAGATACGCAGTATTTT
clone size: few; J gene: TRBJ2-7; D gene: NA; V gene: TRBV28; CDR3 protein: CASSLGTPSYEQYF; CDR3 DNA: TGTGCCAGCAGTTTAGGGACACCGAGCTACGAGCAGTACTTC
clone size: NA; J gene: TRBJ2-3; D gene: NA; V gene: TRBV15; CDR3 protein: CATSRDLGGQLGTQYF; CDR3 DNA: TGTGCCACCAGCAGAGATTTGGGGGGACAGCTCGGTACGCAGTATTTT
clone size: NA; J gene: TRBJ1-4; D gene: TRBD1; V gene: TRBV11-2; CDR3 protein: CASSSGQATNEKLFF; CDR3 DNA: TGTGCCAGCAGCTCGGGACAGGCAACTAATGAAAAACTGTTTTTT
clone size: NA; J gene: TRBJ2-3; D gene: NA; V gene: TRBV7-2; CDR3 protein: CASSFDRESTDTQYF; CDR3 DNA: TGTGCCAGCAGCTTCGACAGAGAAAGCACAGATACGCAGTATTTT
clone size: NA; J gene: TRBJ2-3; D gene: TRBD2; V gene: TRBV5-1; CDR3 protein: CASSTTPGTNTDTQYF; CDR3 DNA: TGCGCCAGCAGCACAACCCCCGGGACTAACACAGATACGCAGTATTTT
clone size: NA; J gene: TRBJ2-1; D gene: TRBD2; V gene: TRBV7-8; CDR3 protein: CASSFLAGELRNEQFF; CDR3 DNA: TGTGCCAGCAGCTTCCTAGCGGGAGAACTACGGAATGAGCAGTTCTTC
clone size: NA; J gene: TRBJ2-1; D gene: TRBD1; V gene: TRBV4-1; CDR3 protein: CASSPGQGGYEQFF; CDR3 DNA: TGCGCCAGCAGCCCTGGACAGGGTGGGTATGAGCAGTTCTTC
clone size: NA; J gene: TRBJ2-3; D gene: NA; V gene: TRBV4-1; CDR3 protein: CASSGQSTQYF; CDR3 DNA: TGCGCCAGCAGCGGACAGTCAACGCAGTATTTT
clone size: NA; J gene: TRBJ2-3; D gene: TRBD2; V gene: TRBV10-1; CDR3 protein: CASSGLAGAPDTQYF; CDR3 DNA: TGCGCCAGCAGCGGACTAGCGGGAGCCCCAGATACGCAGTATTTT
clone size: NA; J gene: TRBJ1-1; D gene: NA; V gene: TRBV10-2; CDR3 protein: CASSETANTEAFF; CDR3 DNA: TGCGCCAGCAGTGAGACAGCTAACACTGAAGCTTTCTTT
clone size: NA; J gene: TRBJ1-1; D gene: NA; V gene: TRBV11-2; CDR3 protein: CASATVVGSHFPTEAFF; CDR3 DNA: TGTGCCAGCGCAACGGTCGTCGGTTCCCACTTTCCCACTGAAGCTTTCTTT
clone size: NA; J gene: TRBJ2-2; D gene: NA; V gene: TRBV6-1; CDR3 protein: CASSQGPELFF; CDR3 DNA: TGTGCCAGCAGTCAGGGGCCCGAGCTGTTTTTT
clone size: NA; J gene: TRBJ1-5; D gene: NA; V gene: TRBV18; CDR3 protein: CASSPGLDQPQHF; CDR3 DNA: TGTGCCAGCTCACCGGGACTCGATCAGCCCCAGCATTTT
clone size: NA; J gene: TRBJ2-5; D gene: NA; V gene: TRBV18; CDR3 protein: CASSLDSQETQYF; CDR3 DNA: TGTGCCAGCTCATTGGACAGCCAAGAGACCCAGTACTTC
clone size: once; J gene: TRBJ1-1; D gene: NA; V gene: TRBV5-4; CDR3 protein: CASSLAGQGMNTEAFF; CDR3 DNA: TGTGCCAGCAGCTTGGCGGGGCAGGGGATGAACACTGAAGCTTTCTTT
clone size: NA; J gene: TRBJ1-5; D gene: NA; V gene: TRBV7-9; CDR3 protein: CASSASGEGQDQPQHF; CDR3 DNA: TGTGCCAGCAGCGCCTCCGGGGAGGGGCAGGATCAGCCCCAGCATTTT
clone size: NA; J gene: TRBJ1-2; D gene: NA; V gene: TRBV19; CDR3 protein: CASSLAVAYYGYTF; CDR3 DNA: TGTGCCAGTAGTCTAGCAGTAGCCTACTATGGCTACACCTTC
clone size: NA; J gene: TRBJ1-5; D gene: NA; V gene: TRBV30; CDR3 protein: CAWSVRRGNQPQHF; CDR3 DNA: TGTGCCTGGAGTGTGAGGAGGGGCAATCAGCCCCAGCATTTT
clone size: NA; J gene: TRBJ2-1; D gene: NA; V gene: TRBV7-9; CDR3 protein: CASSLVGFGEQFF; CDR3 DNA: TGTGCCAGCAGCTTAGTTGGTTTCGGTGAGCAGTTCTTC
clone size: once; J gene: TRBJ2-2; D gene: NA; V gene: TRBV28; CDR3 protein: CASSLSTANTGELFF; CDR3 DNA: TGTGCCAGCAGCCTGTCAACAGCGAACACCGGGGAGCTGTTTTTT
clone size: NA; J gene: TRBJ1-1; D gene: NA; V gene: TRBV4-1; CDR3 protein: CASSQALAGSVHTEAFF; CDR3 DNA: TGCGCCAGCAGCCAAGCGTTGGCAGGGTCTGTACACACTGAAGCTTTCTTT
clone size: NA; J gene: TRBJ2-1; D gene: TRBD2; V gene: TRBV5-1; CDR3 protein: CASSLTAGGNNEQFF; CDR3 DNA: TGCGCCAGCAGCTTAACAGCGGGAGGGAACAATGAGCAGTTCTTC
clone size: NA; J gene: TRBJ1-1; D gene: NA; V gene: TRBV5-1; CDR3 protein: CASSLGQGLNTEAFF; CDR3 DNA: TGCGCCAGCAGCTTGGGGCAGGGCTTGAACACTGAAGCTTTCTTT
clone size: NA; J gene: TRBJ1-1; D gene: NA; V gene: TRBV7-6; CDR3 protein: CASSYGLTNTEAFF; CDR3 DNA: TGTGCCAGCAGCTACGGACTGACGAACACTGAAGCTTTCTTT
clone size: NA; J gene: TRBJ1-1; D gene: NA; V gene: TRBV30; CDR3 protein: CAWSDLGALAEAFF; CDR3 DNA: TGTGCCTGGAGTGATCTGGGGGCGCTGGCTGAAGCTTTCTTT
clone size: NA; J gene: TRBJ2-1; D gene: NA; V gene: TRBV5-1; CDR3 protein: CASSLDPSSPFF; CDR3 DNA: TGCGCCAGCAGCTTGGACCCTAGCAGTCCGTTCTTC
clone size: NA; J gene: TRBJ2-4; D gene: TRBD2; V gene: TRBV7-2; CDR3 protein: CASLGGRGGIQYF; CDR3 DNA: TGTGCCAGCTTGGGGGGGAGGGGAGGCATTCAGTACTTC
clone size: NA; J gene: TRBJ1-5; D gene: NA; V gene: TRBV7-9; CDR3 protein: CASSATGFNQPQHF; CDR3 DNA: TGTGCCAGCAGCGCTACAGGGTTTAATCAGCCCCAGCATTTT
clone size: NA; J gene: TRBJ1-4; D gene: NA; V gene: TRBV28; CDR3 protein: CASSLNGEKLFF; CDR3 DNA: TGTGCCAGCAGTTTAAACGGTGAAAAACTGTTTTTT
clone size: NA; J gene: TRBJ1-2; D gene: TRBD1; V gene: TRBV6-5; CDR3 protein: CASSRQGEMYGYTF; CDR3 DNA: TGTGCCAGCAGCAGACAGGGTGAAATGTACGGCTACACCTTC
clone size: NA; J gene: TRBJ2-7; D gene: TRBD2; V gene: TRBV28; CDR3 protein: CASSPGGRGLEQYF; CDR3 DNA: TGTGCCAGCAGCCCTGGCGGGAGAGGGCTCGAGCAGTACTTC
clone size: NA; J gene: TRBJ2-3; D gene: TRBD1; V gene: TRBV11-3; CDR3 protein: CASSETTGVFTDTQYF; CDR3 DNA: TGTGCCAGCAGCGAGACGACAGGGGTCTTCACAGATACGCAGTATTTT
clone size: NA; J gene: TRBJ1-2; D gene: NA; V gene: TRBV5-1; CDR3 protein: CASSQEGPPSYYGYTF; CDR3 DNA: TGCGCCAGCAGCCAGGAGGGCCCCCCGAGCTATTATGGCTACACCTTC